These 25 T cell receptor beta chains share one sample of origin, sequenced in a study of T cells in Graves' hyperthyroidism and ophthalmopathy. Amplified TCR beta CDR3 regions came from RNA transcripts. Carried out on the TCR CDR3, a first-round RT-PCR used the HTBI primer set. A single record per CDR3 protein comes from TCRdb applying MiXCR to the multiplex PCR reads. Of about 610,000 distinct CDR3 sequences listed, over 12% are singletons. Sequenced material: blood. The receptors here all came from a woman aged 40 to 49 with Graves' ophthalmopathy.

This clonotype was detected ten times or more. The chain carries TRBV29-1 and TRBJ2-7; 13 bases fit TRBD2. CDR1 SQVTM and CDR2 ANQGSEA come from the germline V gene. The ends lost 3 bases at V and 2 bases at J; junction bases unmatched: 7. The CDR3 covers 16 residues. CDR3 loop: CSVDLTGTSGTYEQYF. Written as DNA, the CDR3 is TGCAGCGTTGACCTTACCGGGACTAGCGGGACCTACGAGCAGTACTTC.

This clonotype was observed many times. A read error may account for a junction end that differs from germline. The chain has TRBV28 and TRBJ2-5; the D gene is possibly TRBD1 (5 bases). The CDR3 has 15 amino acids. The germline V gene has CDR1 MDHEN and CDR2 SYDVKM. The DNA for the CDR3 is TGTGCCAGCAGTTTATCCGGTGGGGCCCAAGGGACCCAGTACTTC. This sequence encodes CASSLSGGAQGTQYF. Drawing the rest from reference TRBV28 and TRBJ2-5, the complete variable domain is DVKVTQSSRYLVKRTGEKVFLECVQDMDHENMFWYRQDPGLGLRLIYFSYDVKMKEKGDIPEGYSVSREKKERFSLILESASTNQTSMYLCASSLSGGAQGTQYFGPGTRLLVL.

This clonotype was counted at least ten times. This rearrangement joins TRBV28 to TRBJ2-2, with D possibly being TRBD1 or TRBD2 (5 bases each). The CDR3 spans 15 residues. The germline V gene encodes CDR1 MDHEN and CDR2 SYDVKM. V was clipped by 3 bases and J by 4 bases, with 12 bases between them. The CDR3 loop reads CASSFSPGSTGELFF. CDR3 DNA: TGTGCCAGCAGTTTTTCCCCAGGGAGCACCGGGGAGCTGTTTTTT.

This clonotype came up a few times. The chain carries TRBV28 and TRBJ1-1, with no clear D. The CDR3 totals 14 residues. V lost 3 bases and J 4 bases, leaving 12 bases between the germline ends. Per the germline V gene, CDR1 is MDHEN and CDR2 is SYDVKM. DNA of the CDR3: TGTGCCAGCAGTTTTCCAGATGGGGTCACTGAAGCTTTCTTT. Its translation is CASSFPDGVTEAFF.

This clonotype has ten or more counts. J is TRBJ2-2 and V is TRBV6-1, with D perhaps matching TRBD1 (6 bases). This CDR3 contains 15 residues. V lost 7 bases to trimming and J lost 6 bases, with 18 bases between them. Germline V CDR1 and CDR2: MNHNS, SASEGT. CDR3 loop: CASKGQSLSAGELFF. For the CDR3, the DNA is TGTGCCAGCAAAGGACAGTCCCTCTCCGCCGGGGAGCTGTTTTTT.

CDR3: CASSLSGESNQPQHF. The CDR3 DNA is TGTGCCAGCAGTTTATCAGGGGAGAGCAATCAGCCCCAGCATTTT. The chain combines TRBV6-5 with TRBJ1-5; D is possibly TRBD1 (6 bases). V was clipped by 4 bases and J by 1 base, with 11 bases between them. There are 15 residues in the CDR3. Germline V gives CDR1 MNHEY, CDR2 SVGAGI.

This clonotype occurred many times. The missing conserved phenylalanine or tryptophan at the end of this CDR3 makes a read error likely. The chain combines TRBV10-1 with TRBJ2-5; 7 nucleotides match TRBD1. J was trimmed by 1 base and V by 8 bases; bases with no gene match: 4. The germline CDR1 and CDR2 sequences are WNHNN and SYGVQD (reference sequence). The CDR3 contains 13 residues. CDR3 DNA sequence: TGCGCCAGCCAAAGGACAGGCCAAGAGACCCAGTACCTC. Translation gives CASQRTGQETQYL.

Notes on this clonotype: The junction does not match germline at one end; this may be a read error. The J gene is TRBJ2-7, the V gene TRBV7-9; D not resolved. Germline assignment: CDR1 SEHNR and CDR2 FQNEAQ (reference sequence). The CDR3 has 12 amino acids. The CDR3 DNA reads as TGCGCCAGCAGCCAAGATGAATACGAGCAGTACTTC. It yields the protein CASSQDEYEQYF.

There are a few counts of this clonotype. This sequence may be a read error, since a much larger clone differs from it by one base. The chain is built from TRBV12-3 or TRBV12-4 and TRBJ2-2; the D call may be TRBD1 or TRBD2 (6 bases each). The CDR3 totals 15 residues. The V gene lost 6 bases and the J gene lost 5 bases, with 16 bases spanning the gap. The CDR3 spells CASSSSGAGTGELFF. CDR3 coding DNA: TGTGCCAGCAGCTCCTCGGGGGCAGGGACCGGGGAGCTGTTTTTT.

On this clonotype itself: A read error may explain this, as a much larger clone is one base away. The CDR3 coding sequence is TGTGCCAGTAGTGTGGTGGGGCCCTACGAGCAGTACTTC. Translation gives CASSVVGPYEQYF. This chain joins TRBV19 and TRBJ2-7; maybe TRBD1 (5 bases). V was cut by 5 bases and J by 2 bases, with 10 bases left in between. This CDR3 is built from 13 residues. Germline V lookup: CDR1 LNHDA, CDR2 SQIVND (reference sequence).

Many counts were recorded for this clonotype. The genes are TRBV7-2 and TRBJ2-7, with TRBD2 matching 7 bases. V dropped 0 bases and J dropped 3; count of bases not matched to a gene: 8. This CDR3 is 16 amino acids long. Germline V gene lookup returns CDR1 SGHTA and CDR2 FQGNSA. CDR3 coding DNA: TGTGCCAGCAGCTTAGCAGGAAACGGGGGGAACTACGAGCAGTACTTC. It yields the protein CASSLAGNGGNYEQYF. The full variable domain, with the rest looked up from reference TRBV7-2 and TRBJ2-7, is GAGVSQSPSNKVTEKGKDVELRCDPISGHTALYWYRQSLGQGLEFLIYFQGNSAPDKSGLPSDRFSAERTGGSVSTLTIQRTQQEDSAVYLCASSLAGNGGNYEQYFGPGTRLTVT.

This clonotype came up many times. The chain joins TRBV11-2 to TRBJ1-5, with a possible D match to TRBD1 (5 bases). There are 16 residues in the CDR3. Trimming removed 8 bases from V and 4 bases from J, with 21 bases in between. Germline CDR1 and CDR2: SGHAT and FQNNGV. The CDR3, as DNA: TGTGCCAGCGGGGCGCCGCCCGGCGCCACAAATCAGCCCCAGCATTTT. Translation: CASGAPPGATNQPQHF. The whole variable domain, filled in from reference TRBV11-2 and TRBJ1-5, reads EAGVAQSPRYKIIEKRQSVAFWCNPISGHATLYWYQQILGQGPKLLIQFQNNGVVDDSQLPKDRFSAERLKGVDSTLKIQPAKLEDSAVYLCASGAPPGATNQPQHFGDGTRLSIL.

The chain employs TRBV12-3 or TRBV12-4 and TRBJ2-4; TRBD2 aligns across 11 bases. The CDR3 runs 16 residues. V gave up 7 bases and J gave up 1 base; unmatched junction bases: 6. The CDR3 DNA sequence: TGTGCCAGCAAAACTAGCGGGAGAAGGGCCAAAAACATTCAGTACTTC. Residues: CASKTSGRRAKNIQYF.

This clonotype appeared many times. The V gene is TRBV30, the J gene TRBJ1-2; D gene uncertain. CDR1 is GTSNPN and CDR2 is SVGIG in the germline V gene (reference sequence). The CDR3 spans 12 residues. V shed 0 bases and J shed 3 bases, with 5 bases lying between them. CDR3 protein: CAWSVGYYGYTF. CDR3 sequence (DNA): TGTGCCTGGAGTGTGGGGTACTATGGCTACACCTTC.

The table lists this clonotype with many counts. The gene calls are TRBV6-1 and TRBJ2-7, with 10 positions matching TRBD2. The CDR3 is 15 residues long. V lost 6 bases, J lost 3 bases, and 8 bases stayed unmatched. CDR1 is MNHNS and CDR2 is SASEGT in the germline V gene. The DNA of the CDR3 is TGTGCCAGCAGACGCGGGACTAGCGAAGACTACGAGCAGTACTTC. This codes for CASRRGTSEDYEQYF.

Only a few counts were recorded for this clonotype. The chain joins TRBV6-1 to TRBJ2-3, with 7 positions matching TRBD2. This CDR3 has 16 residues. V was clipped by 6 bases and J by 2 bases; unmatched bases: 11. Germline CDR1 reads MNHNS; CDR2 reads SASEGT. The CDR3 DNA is TGTGCCAGCAGCCTGTTGGGGACTACTTCCACAGATACGCAGTATTTT. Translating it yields CASSLLGTTSTDTQYF.

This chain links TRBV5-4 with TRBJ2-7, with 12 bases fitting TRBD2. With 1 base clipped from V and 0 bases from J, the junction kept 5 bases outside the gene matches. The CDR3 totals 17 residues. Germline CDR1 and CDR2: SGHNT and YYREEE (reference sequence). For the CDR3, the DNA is TGTGCCAGCAGCTTGAAACTAGCGGGAGGAACCTCCTACGAGCAGTACTTC. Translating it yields CASSLKLAGGTSYEQYF. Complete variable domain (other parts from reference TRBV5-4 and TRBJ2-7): ETGVTQSPTHLIKTRGQQVTLRCSSQSGHNTVSWYQQALGQGPQFIFQYYREEENGRGNFPPRFSGLQFPNYSSELNVNALELDDSALYLCASSLKLAGGTSYEQYFGPGTRLTVT.

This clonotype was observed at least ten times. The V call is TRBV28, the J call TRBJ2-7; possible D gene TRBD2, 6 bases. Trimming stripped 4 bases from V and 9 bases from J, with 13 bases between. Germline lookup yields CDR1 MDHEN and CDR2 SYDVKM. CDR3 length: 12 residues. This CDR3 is CASSSTSTWQYF. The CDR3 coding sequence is TGTGCCAGCAGTTCGACTAGTACCTGGCAGTACTTC.

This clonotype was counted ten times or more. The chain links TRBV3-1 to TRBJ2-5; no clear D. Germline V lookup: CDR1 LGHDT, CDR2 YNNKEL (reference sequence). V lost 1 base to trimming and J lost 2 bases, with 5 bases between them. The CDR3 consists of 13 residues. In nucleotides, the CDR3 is TGTGCCAGCAGCCAAGCGGCGCAAGAGACCCAGTACTTC. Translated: CASSQAAQETQYF.

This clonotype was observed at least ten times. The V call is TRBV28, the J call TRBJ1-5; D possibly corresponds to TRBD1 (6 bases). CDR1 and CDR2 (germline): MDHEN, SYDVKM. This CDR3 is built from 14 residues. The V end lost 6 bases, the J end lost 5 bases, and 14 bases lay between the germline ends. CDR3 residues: CASRTRGEYQPQHF. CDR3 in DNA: TGTGCCAGCAGGACCAGGGGAGAGTATCAGCCCCAGCATTTT.

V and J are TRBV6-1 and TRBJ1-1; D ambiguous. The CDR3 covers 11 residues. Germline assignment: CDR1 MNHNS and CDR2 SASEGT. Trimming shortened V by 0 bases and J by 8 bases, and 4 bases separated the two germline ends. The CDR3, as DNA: TGTGCCAGCAGTGAAGCAGTGGAAGCTTTCTTT. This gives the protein CASSEAVEAFF.

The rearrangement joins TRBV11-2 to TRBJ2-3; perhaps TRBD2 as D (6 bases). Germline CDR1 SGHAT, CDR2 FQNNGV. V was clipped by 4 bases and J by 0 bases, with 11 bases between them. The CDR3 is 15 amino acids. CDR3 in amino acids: CASSSDYLSTDTQYF. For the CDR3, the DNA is TGTGCCAGCAGCTCGGACTACCTTAGCACAGATACGCAGTATTTT.

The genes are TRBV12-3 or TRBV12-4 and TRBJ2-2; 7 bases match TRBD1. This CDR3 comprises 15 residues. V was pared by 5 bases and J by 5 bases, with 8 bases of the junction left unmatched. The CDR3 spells CASSLPGQKTGELFF. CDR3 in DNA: TGTGCCAGCAGTCTCCCGGGACAGAAGACCGGGGAGCTGTTTTTT.

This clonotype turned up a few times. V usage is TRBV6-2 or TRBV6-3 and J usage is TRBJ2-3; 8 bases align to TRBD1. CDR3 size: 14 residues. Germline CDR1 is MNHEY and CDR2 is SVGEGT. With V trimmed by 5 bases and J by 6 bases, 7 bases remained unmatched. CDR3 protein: CASSRTGQADTQYF. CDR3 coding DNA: TGTGCCAGCAGTAGGACAGGGCAAGCTGATACGCAGTATTTT.

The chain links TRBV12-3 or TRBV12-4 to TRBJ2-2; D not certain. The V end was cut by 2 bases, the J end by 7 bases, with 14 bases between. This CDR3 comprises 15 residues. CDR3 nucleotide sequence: TGTGCCAGCAGTTTACAGGACGGGCCTAGCGGGGAGCTGTTTTTT. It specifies CASSLQDGPSGELFF.